The 5 T cell receptor beta chains given below trace back to one sample, sequenced in a study of blood T cells in healthy people across ages. Through a sample-barcoded 5' primer and a J-beta primer mix, a second PCR was run for 7 to 11 cycles. TCRdb redid the calling of the 5' RACE reads with MiXCR, one entry per CDR3 protein. The data show some 700,000 distinct CDR3 sequences, with about 20% seen just once and roughly 22% held by the top ten. The specimen sequenced was blood. Receptors originate from a man in his 70s in good health.

This clonotype occurred many times. V and J are TRBV3-1 and TRBJ2-7, with a possible D match to TRBD2 (6 bases). CDR1 is LGHDT, CDR2 YNNKEL, per germline (reference sequence). The germline V and J ends were trimmed by 4 bases and 4 bases, with 11 bases remaining between them. The CDR3 totals 13 residues. CDR3 sequence reads: CASSRAAGYEQYF. DNA for the CDR3: TGTGCCAGCAGCCGGGCCGCGGGATACGAGCAGTACTTC.

This clonotype was counted only a few times. The V call is TRBV3-1, the J call TRBJ2-3; D may be TRBD1 (6 bases). V shed 8 bases and J shed 2 bases, with 23 bases lying between them. CDR1 and CDR2 (germline): LGHDT, YNNKEL (reference sequence). The CDR3 extends over 17 amino acids. As DNA, the CDR3 is TGTGCCAGCTCCCCTCTCTGGGACACAGGTTTCACAGATACGCAGTATTTT. Amino acids: CASSPLWDTGFTDTQYF.

The chain combines TRBV6-5 with TRBJ2-1; D is uncertain. The J call may be in error: the DNA end matches TRBJ2-7 better. This CDR3 contains 13 residues. Germline V gene data show CDR1 as MNHEY and CDR2 as SVGAGI. The CDR3 DNA reads TGTGCCAGCAGTACCGCCAGCTCCTACGAGCAGTACTTC. Its protein is CASSTASSYEQYF.

The chain uses TRBV7-2 and TRBJ2-1, with a weak D call TRBD2 (6 bases). This CDR3 is built from 14 residues. CDR1 SGHTA and CDR2 FQGNSA come from the germline V gene. V was cut by 2 bases and J by 8 bases, with 13 bases left in between. The CDR3 reads CASSLYPGGDEQFF. The DNA of the CDR3 is TGTGCCAGCAGCTTATACCCCGGGGGTGATGAGCAGTTCTTC.

Here the CDR3 DNA reads TGTGCCAGTAGTATGGCCAGCGAGCCGTACAATGAGCAGTTCTTC. Translating it yields CASSMASEPYNEQFF. The rearrangement uses TRBV19 and TRBJ2-1, with D uncertain. V lost 3 bases and J 4 bases, leaving 13 bases between the germline ends. The CDR3 spans 15 residues. The germline CDR1 and CDR2 sequences are LNHDA and SQIVND (reference sequence).